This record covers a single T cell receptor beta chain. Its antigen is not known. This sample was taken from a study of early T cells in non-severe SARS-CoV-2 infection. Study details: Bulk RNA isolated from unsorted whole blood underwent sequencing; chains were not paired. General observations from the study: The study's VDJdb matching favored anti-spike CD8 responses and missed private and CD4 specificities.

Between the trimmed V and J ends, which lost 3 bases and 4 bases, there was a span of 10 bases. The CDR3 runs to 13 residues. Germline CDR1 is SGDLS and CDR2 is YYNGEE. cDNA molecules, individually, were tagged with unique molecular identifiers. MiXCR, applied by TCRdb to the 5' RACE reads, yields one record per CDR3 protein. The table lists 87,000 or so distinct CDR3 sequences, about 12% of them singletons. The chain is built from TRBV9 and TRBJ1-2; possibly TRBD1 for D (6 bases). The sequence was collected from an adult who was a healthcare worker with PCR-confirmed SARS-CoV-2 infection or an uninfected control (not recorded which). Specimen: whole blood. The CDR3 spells CASSAGEAYGYTF. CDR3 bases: TGTGCCAGCAGCGCAGGGGAGGCCTATGGCTACACCTTC. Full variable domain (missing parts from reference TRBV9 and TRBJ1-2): DSGVTQTPKHLITATGQRVTLRCSPRSGDLSVYWYQQSLDQGLQFLIQYYNGEERAKGNILERFSAQQFPDLHSELNLSSLELGDSALYFCASSAGEAYGYTFGSGTRLTVV.